Listed below are T cell receptor beta chains from one sample, sequenced in a study of blood T cell repertoires in COVID-19. The table came from immunoSEQ multiplex PCR; TCRdb's copy has only in-frame clones and leaves some out. This table has about 120,000 clones, around 80% appearing once. The sample was peripheral blood. The receptors were gathered from a woman older than 75 with acute or convalescent COVID-19. CDR3s include the opening cysteine and the closing phenylalanine or tryptophan. A D gene is named only where the DNA matches it firmly. Clone size is shown for a subset of rows, as once, few, many or a class of expanded clone.

D	size	V	J	CDR3	DNA
-	-	TRBV3-1/TRBV3-2	TRBJ1-1	CASSTLDRPATEAFF	TGTGCCAGCAGCACCCTTGACAGGCCGGCCACTGAAGCTTTCTTT
TRBD1	-	TRBV30	TRBJ1-1	CAWTLTGTAEAFF	TGTGCCTGGACCCTCACGGGGACAGCTGAAGCTTTCTTT
-	-	TRBV3-1/TRBV3-2	TRBJ2-7	CASSQRQKFYEQYF	TGTGCCAGCAGCCAGAGACAGAAGTTCTACGAGCAGTACTTC
TRBD2	-	TRBV14	TRBJ2-7	CASSQTRASGRYEQYF	TGTGCCAGCAGCCAGACCCGGGCTAGCGGGAGGTACGAGCAGTACTTC
TRBD1	-	TRBV7-8	TRBJ1-2	CASSAGQGDYGYTF	TGTGCCAGCAGCGCCGGACAGGGGGACTATGGCTACACCTTC
TRBD2	-	TRBV6-6	TRBJ2-3	CASSPRRGSITDTQYF	TGTGCCAGCAGTCCCCGGCGGGGGAGCATAACAGATACGCAGTATTTT
-	-	TRBV5-1	TRBJ1-3	CASSRGEASSGNTIYF	TGCGCCAGCAGCCGTGGGGAGGCGAGCTCTGGAAACACCATATATTTT
TRBD2	-	TRBV5-1	TRBJ2-1	CASSLVAGAGNEQFF	TGCGCCAGCAGCTTGGTCGCGGGAGCCGGCAATGAGCAGTTCTTC
-	-	TRBV19	TRBJ1-1	CASSNGGNRFF	TGTGCCAGTAGTAACGGGGGGAATAGGTTCTTT
-	-	TRBV7-9	TRBJ1-1	CASSPSTEAFF	TGTGCCAGCAGCCCTTCCACTGAAGCTTTCTTT
TRBD2	few	TRBV4-1	TRBJ2-2	CASSPGLAGGNTGELFF	TGCGCCAGCAGCCCGGGACTAGCGGGAGGTAACACCGGGGAGCTGTTTTTT
TRBD2	-	TRBV27	TRBJ2-7	CASRRLGEGSYEQYF	TGTGCCAGCAGGCGACTTGGGGAGGGCTCCTACGAGCAGTACTTC
TRBD1	-	TRBV7-3	TRBJ1-1	CASSSGQGDTEAFF	TGTGCCAGCAGCTCCGGACAGGGGGACACTGAAGCTTTCTTT
TRBD1	-	TRBV5-1	TRBJ1-1	CASSLQGEVTEAFF	TGCGCCAGCAGCTTACAGGGGGAGGTCACTGAAGCTTTCTTT